This T cell receptor beta chain was found in a study of CD8 T cells in ankylosing spondylitis. Overall study findings and caveats: Seemingly characteristic of ankylosing spondylitis blood was a TCR beta motif consisting of fewer than 10 highly homologous variants.

Note on this clonotype: What it recognizes is unknown.

CDR1 and CDR2 (germline): MNHEY, SVGEGT. V lost 2 bases and J 4 bases, leaving 12 bases between the germline ends. This CDR3 is 14 amino acids long. Quantitative barcoded 5'-RACE was used to prepare TCR beta libraries. TCRdb processed the 5' RACE reads anew with MiXCR; each CDR3 protein has one entry. The repertoire has about 800,000 distinct CDR3 sequences, around 11% of them found once; the top ten carry 0.51%. The genes are TRBV6-2 or TRBV6-3 and TRBJ2-7, with D perhaps matching TRBD2 (7 bases). Material: blood, either unsorted or a sorted T cell fraction (not recorded which). This sequence was found in a male donor with ankylosing spondylitis. CDR3 region: CASSYGGGTYEQYF. The CDR3 region has the DNA TGTGCCAGCAGTTACGGCGGGGGCACTTACGAGCAGTACTTC.